This T cell receptor (beta chain) was captured in a study of CD8 T cells in Susac syndrome. TEMRA cells were FACS-enriched, while CD8+ and CD4+ T cells were negatively isolated. cDNA came from about 0.46 to 1 ug RNA primed by random hexamers. MiXCR, applied by TCRdb to the immunoSEQ multiplex PCR reads, yields one record per CDR3 protein. The sample records roughly 120,000 distinct CDR3 sequences, about 92% being singletons. Germline CDR1 reads MNHEY; CDR2 reads SVGAGI. The J segment lost 6 bases and the V segment lost 8 bases, leaving 10 bases of the junction unmatched. CDR3 length: 14 residues. The chain uses TRBV6-5 and TRBJ2-7; TRBD1 agrees at 10 bases. The receptor comes from a human donor with multiple sclerosis. The specimen was CD4+ T cells from PBMCs. CDR3 residues: CASRVEDRGFEQYF. Written as DNA, the CDR3 is TGTGCCAGCCGGGTTGAGGACAGGGGGTTCGAGCAGTACTTC.